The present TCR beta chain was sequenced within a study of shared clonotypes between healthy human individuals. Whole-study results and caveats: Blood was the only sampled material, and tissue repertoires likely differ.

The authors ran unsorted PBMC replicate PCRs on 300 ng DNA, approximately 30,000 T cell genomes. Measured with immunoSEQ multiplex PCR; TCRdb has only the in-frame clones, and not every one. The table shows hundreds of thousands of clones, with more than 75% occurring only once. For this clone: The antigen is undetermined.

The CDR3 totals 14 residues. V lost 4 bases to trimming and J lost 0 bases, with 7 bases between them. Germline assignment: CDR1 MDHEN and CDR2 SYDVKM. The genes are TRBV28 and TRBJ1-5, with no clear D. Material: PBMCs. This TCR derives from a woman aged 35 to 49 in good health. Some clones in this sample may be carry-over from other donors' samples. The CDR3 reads CASSSGNSNQPQHF. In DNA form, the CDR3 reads TGTGCCAGCAGTTCAGGAAATAGCAATCAGCCCCAGCATTTT.